The clone carrying this T cell receptor (beta chain) showed up just a few times. Its target is unknown. These data originate in a study of response to subunit inactivated influenza vaccine. Study-level points and caveats: After each seasonal influenza vaccination, few new T cells are recruited, the authors suggested.

From the RT-PCR reads, TCRdb called clonotypes with MiXCR, one entry per CDR3 protein. The sample contains roughly 500,000 distinct CDR3 sequences, approximately 15% of which appear only once. The CDR3 covers 19 residues. V was pared by 0 bases and J by 6 bases, with 11 bases of the junction left unmatched. Germline loops: CDR1 DFQATT, CDR2 SNEGSKA (reference sequence). The source is a man aged 50-75 years who received an inactivated influenza vaccine. The specimen comprised CD4+ T cells sorted from PBMCs, sampled about 23 months after vaccination. The chain links TRBV20-1 to TRBJ2-2, with 15 bases that match TRBD2. CDR3 DNA sequence: TGCAGTGCTAGAGACGCGGGACTAGCGGGAGGTAGAATCGCCGGGGAGCTGTTTTTT. This translates into CSARDAGLAGGRIAGELFF.